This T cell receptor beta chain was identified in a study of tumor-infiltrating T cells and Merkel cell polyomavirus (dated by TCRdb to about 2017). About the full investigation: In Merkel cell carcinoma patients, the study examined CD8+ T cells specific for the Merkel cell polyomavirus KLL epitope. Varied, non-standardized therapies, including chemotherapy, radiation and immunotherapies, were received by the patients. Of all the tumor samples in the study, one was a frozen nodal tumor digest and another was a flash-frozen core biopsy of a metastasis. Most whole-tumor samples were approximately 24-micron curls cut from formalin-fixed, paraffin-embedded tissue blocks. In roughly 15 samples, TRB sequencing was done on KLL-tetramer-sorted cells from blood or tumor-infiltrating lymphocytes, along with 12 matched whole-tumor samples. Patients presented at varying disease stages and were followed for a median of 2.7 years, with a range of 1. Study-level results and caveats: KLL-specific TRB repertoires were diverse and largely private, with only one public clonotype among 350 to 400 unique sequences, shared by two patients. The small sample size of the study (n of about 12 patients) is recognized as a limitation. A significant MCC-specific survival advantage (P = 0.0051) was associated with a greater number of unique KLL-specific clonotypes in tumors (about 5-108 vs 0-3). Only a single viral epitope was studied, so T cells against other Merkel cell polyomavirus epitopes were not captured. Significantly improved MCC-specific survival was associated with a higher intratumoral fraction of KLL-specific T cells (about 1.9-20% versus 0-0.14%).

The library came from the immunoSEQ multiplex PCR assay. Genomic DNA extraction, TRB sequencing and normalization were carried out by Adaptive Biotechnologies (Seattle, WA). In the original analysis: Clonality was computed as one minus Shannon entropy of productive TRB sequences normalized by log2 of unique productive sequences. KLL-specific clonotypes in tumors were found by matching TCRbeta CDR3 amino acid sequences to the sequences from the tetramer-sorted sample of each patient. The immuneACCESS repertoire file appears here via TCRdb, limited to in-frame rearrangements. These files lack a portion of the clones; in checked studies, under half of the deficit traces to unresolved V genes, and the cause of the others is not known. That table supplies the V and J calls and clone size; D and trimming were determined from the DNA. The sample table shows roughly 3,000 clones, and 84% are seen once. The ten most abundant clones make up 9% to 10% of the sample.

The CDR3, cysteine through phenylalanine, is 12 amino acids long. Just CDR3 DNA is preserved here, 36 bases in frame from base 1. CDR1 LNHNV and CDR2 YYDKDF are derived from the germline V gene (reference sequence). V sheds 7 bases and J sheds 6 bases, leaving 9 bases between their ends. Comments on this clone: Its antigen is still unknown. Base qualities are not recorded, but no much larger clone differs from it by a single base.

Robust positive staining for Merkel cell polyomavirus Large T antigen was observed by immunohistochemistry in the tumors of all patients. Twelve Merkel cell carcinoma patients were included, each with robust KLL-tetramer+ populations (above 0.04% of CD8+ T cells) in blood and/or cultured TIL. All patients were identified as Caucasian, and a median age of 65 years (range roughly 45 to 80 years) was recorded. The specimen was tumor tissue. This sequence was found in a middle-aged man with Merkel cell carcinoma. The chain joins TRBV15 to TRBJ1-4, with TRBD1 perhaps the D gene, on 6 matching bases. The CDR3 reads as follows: CATKAGDEKLFF. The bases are TGTGCCACCAAGGCAGGGGATGAAAAACTGTTTTTT.